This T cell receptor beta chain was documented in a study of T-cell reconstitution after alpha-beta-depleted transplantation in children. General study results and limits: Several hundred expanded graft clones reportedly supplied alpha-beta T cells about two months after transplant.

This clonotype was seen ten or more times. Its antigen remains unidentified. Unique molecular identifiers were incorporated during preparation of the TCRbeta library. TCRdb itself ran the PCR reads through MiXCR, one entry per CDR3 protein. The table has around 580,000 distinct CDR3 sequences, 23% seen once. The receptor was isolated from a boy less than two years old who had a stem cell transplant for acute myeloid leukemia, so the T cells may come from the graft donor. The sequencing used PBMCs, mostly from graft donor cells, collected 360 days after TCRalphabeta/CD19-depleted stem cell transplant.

The CDR3: CASSPTPSAETQYF. The CDR3 nucleotides read TGTGCCAGCAGTCCCACTCCCAGCGCAGAGACCCAGTACTTC. The chain uses TRBV12-3 or TRBV12-4 and TRBJ2-5; unclear D gene. This CDR3 is 14 amino acids long. Trimming removed 5 bases at V and 4 bases at J, with 14 bases between.